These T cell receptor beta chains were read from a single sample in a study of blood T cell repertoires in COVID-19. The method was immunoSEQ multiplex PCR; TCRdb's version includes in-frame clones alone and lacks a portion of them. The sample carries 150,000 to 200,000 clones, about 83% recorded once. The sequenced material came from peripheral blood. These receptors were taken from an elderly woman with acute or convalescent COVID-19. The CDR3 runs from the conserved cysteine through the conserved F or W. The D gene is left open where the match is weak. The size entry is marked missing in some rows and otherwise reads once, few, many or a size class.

cdr3_nt: TGTGCCAGCAGCCAAGATTCAGGACTGTATGGCTACACCTTC; cdr3_aa: CASSQDSGLYGYTF; clone_size: NA; cdr3_length: 14; v_call: TRBV4-2; j_call: TRBJ1-2; d_call: NA
cdr3_nt: TGTGCCAGTTCCAAATCAATCACCCCTGGGGGGGACGAGCAGTACTTC; cdr3_aa: CASSKSITPGGDEQYF; clone_size: NA; cdr3_length: 16; v_call: TRBV6-6; j_call: TRBJ2-7; d_call: TRBD2
cdr3_nt: TGCAGCGTTCCGGAGGTCTCCTATGGCTACACCTTC; cdr3_aa: CSVPEVSYGYTF; clone_size: NA; cdr3_length: 12; v_call: TRBV29-1; j_call: TRBJ1-2; d_call: NA
cdr3_nt: TGCAGTGCTAGTGGCGGAGCAACTAATGAAAAACTGTTTTTT; cdr3_aa: CSASGGATNEKLFF; clone_size: once; cdr3_length: 14; v_call: TRBV20-1; j_call: TRBJ1-4; d_call: NA
cdr3_nt: TGTGCCAGCAGCGTAGGGGGACACGGATCATCCGAGCAGTACTTC; cdr3_aa: CASSVGGHGSSEQYF; clone_size: NA; cdr3_length: 15; v_call: TRBV9; j_call: TRBJ2-7; d_call: NA
cdr3_nt: TGTGCCAGCAGCTTGATAGGGGTGAACACTGAAGCTTTCTTT; cdr3_aa: CASSLIGVNTEAFF; clone_size: NA; cdr3_length: 14; v_call: TRBV5-4; j_call: TRBJ1-1; d_call: NA
cdr3_nt: TGTGCCAGCAGCTCACTGGGACAGGGAGAAACTGAAGCTTTCTTT; cdr3_aa: CASSSLGQGETEAFF; clone_size: NA; cdr3_length: 15; v_call: TRBV5-6; j_call: TRBJ1-1; d_call: TRBD1
cdr3_nt: TGTGCCAGCAGCCGAACCGGGACAGGGGATTCACCCCTCCACTTT; cdr3_aa: CASSRTGTGDSPLHF; clone_size: NA; cdr3_length: 15; v_call: TRBV3-1/TRBV3-2; j_call: TRBJ1-6; d_call: TRBD1
cdr3_nt: TGTGCCAGCTCATCCGATACAGGGAGCTCCTACGAGCAGTACTTC; cdr3_aa: CASSSDTGSSYEQYF; clone_size: NA; cdr3_length: 15; v_call: TRBV18; j_call: TRBJ2-7; d_call: NA
cdr3_nt: TGTGCCAGCAGCGTAGGGCCAGGGGGTGGAATGGCGAACACTGAAGCTTTCTTT; cdr3_aa: CASSVGPGGGMANTEAFF; clone_size: NA; cdr3_length: 18; v_call: TRBV9; j_call: TRBJ1-1; d_call: TRBD1
cdr3_nt: TGTGCCAGCAGTTACGGGGACAGAGCCTACGAGCAGTACTTC; cdr3_aa: CASSYGDRAYEQYF; clone_size: NA; cdr3_length: 14; v_call: TRBV6-5; j_call: TRBJ2-7; d_call: TRBD1
cdr3_nt: TGTGCCAGCAGCTTAGACGGTCGTATGAACACTGAAGCTTTCTTT; cdr3_aa: CASSLDGRMNTEAFF; clone_size: NA; cdr3_length: 15; v_call: TRBV7-2; j_call: TRBJ1-1; d_call: NA
cdr3_nt: TGTGCCAGCAGGTCCTCCGGAGATACGCAGTATTTT; cdr3_aa: CASRSSGDTQYF; clone_size: NA; cdr3_length: 12; v_call: TRBV6-6; j_call: TRBJ2-3; d_call: NA
cdr3_nt: TGCGCCAGCAGCTTTTGGACTGTACGCCCCGGGGAGCTGTTTTTT; cdr3_aa: CASSFWTVRPGELFF; clone_size: NA; cdr3_length: 15; v_call: TRBV5-1; j_call: TRBJ2-2; d_call: NA
cdr3_nt: TGTGCCAGCAGCGCTGACAGCCTCGGCTACGAGCAGTACTTC; cdr3_aa: CASSADSLGYEQYF; clone_size: NA; cdr3_length: 14; v_call: TRBV11-2; j_call: TRBJ2-7; d_call: NA
cdr3_nt: TGTGCCAGCAGCCCCCGGGAATTTGGGTCACCCCTCCACTTT; cdr3_aa: CASSPREFGSPLHF; clone_size: NA; cdr3_length: 14; v_call: TRBV7-8; j_call: TRBJ1-6; d_call: NA
cdr3_nt: TGTGCCAGTATCGACAGGGGTACGGGCACTGAAGCTTTCTTT; cdr3_aa: CASIDRGTGTEAFF; clone_size: NA; cdr3_length: 14; v_call: TRBV19; j_call: TRBJ1-1; d_call: TRBD1
cdr3_nt: TGTGCCAGCAGTTTAACAGGGTTGGGGACTGAAGCTTTCTTT; cdr3_aa: CASSLTGLGTEAFF; clone_size: NA; cdr3_length: 14; v_call: TRBV28; j_call: TRBJ1-1; d_call: NA
cdr3_nt: TGTGCCAGCAGCTTTGGGACAGAAGAGACCCAGTACTTC; cdr3_aa: CASSFGTEETQYF; clone_size: few; cdr3_length: 13; v_call: TRBV11-2; j_call: TRBJ2-5; d_call: TRBD1
cdr3_nt: TGTGCCAGCAGCCCCCGGACAGGGCTAGGCTGGACCCAGTACTTC; cdr3_aa: CASSPRTGLGWTQYF; clone_size: NA; cdr3_length: 15; v_call: TRBV11-1; j_call: TRBJ2-5; d_call: TRBD1
cdr3_nt: TGTGCCAGTAGTATGAGCAGGGGGCGGAGCATTCAGTACTTC; cdr3_aa: CASSMSRGRSIQYF; clone_size: NA; cdr3_length: 14; v_call: TRBV19; j_call: TRBJ2-4; d_call: TRBD1
cdr3_nt: TGTGCCAGTGGGGCCCCCGAGAGAAGCACAGATACGCAGTATTTT; cdr3_aa: CASGAPERSTDTQYF; clone_size: NA; cdr3_length: 15; v_call: TRBV19; j_call: TRBJ2-3; d_call: NA
cdr3_nt: TGTGCCAGTAGTCCGGGACTAGTCTTCTCGAATGAGCAGTTCTTC; cdr3_aa: CASSPGLVFSNEQFF; clone_size: NA; cdr3_length: 15; v_call: TRBV19; j_call: TRBJ2-1; d_call: TRBD2
cdr3_nt: TGTGCCAGCAGCCCCGCTAGCGGATCCTACAATGAGCAGTTCTTC; cdr3_aa: CASSPASGSYNEQFF; clone_size: NA; cdr3_length: 15; v_call: TRBV7-2; j_call: TRBJ2-1; d_call: TRBD2
cdr3_nt: TGTGCCAGCAGCCCCAGTGGGGGCGGGGGTGCAGATACGCAGTATTTT; cdr3_aa: CASSPSGGGGADTQYF; clone_size: NA; cdr3_length: 16; v_call: TRBV7-3; j_call: TRBJ2-3; d_call: NA
cdr3_nt: TGTGCCAGCAGTCCCAGGGGCTACACCTTC; cdr3_aa: CASSPRGYTF; clone_size: NA; cdr3_length: 10; v_call: TRBV6-7; j_call: TRBJ1-2; d_call: NA
cdr3_nt: TGTGCCAGCAGTTCACTCAGGGGCAGCTCCTATAATTCACCCCTCCACTTT; cdr3_aa: CASSSLRGSSYNSPLHF; clone_size: once; cdr3_length: 17; v_call: TRBV27; j_call: TRBJ1-6; d_call: NA
cdr3_nt: TGTGCCAGCAAGGACAGGGCGGTACAAGAGACCCAGTACTTC; cdr3_aa: CASKDRAVQETQYF; clone_size: NA; cdr3_length: 14; v_call: TRBV2; j_call: TRBJ2-5; d_call: TRBD1
cdr3_nt: TGTGCCAGCAGCTCGGGACTAGCGGGGGTACCCTCTGAGACCCAGTACTTC; cdr3_aa: CASSSGLAGVPSETQYF; clone_size: NA; cdr3_length: 17; v_call: TRBV7-2; j_call: TRBJ2-5; d_call: TRBD2
cdr3_nt: TGTGCCAGCAGCTTAAAATTGGGGAGCTCCTATAATTCACCCCTCCACTTT; cdr3_aa: CASSLKLGSSYNSPLHF; clone_size: NA; cdr3_length: 17; v_call: TRBV7-2; j_call: TRBJ1-6; d_call: NA
cdr3_nt: TGTGCCAGCACCCCGACAGGGGCGAGGGGAGAGCCCCAGCATTTT; cdr3_aa: CASTPTGARGEPQHF; clone_size: NA; cdr3_length: 15; v_call: TRBV28; j_call: TRBJ1-5; d_call: TRBD1
cdr3_nt: TGTGCCAGCAGTTCCGGGACAGGGGGGACTTTAAATGAAAAACTGTTTTTT; cdr3_aa: CASSSGTGGTLNEKLFF; clone_size: once; cdr3_length: 17; v_call: TRBV27; j_call: TRBJ1-4; d_call: TRBD1
cdr3_nt: TGCAGCGTTGTTTTGGGTAGCGGGGGAATCAATGAGCAGTTCTTC; cdr3_aa: CSVVLGSGGINEQFF; clone_size: NA; cdr3_length: 15; v_call: TRBV29-1; j_call: TRBJ2-1; d_call: TRBD2
cdr3_nt: TGTGCCAGCAGCTCCCGAGTGCGGACAGAGATGGAGACCCAGTACTTC; cdr3_aa: CASSSRVRTEMETQYF; clone_size: NA; cdr3_length: 16; v_call: TRBV5-6; j_call: TRBJ2-5; d_call: NA
cdr3_nt: TGTGCCAGCAATACCGGGCAGGGCTATGGCTACACCTTC; cdr3_aa: CASNTGQGYGYTF; clone_size: once; cdr3_length: 13; v_call: TRBV12-3/TRBV12-4; j_call: TRBJ1-2; d_call: NA
cdr3_nt: TGTGCCAGCAGTTCCCTGACTAGTAGCGGGACACCAACGCAGTACTTC; cdr3_aa: CASSSLTSSGTPTQYF; clone_size: NA; cdr3_length: 16; v_call: TRBV6-6; j_call: TRBJ2-7; d_call: TRBD2
cdr3_nt: TGTGCCAGTAGTAGCCGACAGGGGGATCAGCCCCAGCATTTT; cdr3_aa: CASSSRQGDQPQHF; clone_size: NA; cdr3_length: 14; v_call: TRBV19; j_call: TRBJ1-5; d_call: TRBD1